This paragraph reports one T cell receptor beta chain. Its antigen is unidentified. The data stem from a study of PD-1 blockade in classical Hodgkin lymphoma. Study observations and caveats: Patients starting nivolumab under 1 year after ASCT were excluded.

V lost 7 bases, J lost 4 bases, and 4 bases stayed unmatched. The germline V gene encodes CDR1 MNHNS and CDR2 SASEGT. This CDR3 comprises 13 residues. Each patient's relapse followed autologous stem cell transplantation, and brentuximab vedotin exposure varied. Libraries were prepared by immunoSEQ multiplex PCR; TCRdb keeps only in-frame clonotypes and omits some of them. The table includes over 25,000 clones, 71% detected once. Here the sequenced sample was peripheral blood mononuclear cells (PBMCs), taken before the second cycle of nivolumab. V usage is TRBV6-1 and J usage is TRBJ1-2; 9 bases align to TRBD1. This receptor was identified in a human donor with classical Hodgkin lymphoma. CDR3 sequence reads: CASTTGGAYGYTF. In DNA form, the CDR3 reads TGTGCCAGCACCACAGGGGGCGCCTATGGCTACACCTTC.